The clone carrying this T cell receptor beta chain appeared once. The sample belongs to a study of cytotoxic CD8 clonotypes in ibrutinib-treated CLL. Overall study context: Of the patients, about 12 were relapsed/refractory, about 15 treatment-naive and fewer than 18 IGHV unmutated.

The table came from immunoSEQ multiplex PCR; TCRdb's copy has only in-frame clones and leaves some out. The sample yields 150,000 or so clones, roughly 76% seen once. The sequencing used PBMCs, collected after 24 months of ibrutinib treatment. The TCR sequence derives from a human donor with chronic lymphocytic leukemia.

In DNA form, the CDR3 reads TGTGCCAGCGGACCGGGACAACATAGCAATCAGCCCCAGCATTTT. Its protein is CASGPGQHSNQPQHF. The V and J genes are TRBV28 and TRBJ1-5; maybe TRBD1 (6 bases). The CDR3 runs to 15 residues. V lost 8 bases to trimming and J lost 0 bases, with 14 bases between them. Germline-derived CDR1 and CDR2 are MDHEN and SYDVKM.